One T cell receptor (beta chain) is described in this entry. What it binds is not known. The data belong to a study of T cell clusters in autoimmune cytopenias. Study-wide background: The mean age of healthy donor controls was around 55 years, the median roughly 59 years.

The study's findings and limits: Healthy donors had roughly 3.3-fold more exclusive TRB clusters than active autoimmune hepatitis patients.

The germline V gene encodes CDR1 MNHEY and CDR2 SMNVEV (reference sequence). The CDR3 consists of 14 residues. TRB amplification used 250 ng of peripheral blood genomic DNA. One tube held mixed TRB-A and TRB-B primer pools for touch-down PCR. TCRdb re-called the multiplex PCR reads, yielding one record per CDR3 amino acid sequence without DNA. Its clone listing holds some 15,000 distinct CDR3 sequences. Another study also made use of these data, one on T cell repertoires in aging, cancer and after chemotherapy. That publication notes: Compared with age-matched healthy donors, untreated hematological or solid cancer patients showed higher blood TCR clonality.

V gene TRBV27 combines with J gene TRBJ2-7. The sequencing input was peripheral blood. The receptor was derived from a human donor in good health. The CDR3: CASSLRRPPYEQYF.